One sample yielded the 27 T cell receptor beta chains listed below, sequenced in a study of CD8 T cells in ankylosing spondylitis (dated by TCRdb to the late 2010s). To prepare the library, 5' RACE was applied. TCRdb names Illumina HiSeq 2500 as the instrument used. Using fastp at Q25 and MiXCR, TCRdb reprocessed the public reads and kept productive beta chains. Each CDR3 protein gets just one entry, which takes the most common genes and DNA from the rows behind it. For this sample the table gives roughly 490,000 distinct CDR3 sequences, of which about 5.7% were detected only once. Under 4.5% of the sample belongs to the ten largest clones. General study outcomes and caveats: A TCR beta motif made up of under ten highly homologous amino acid variants appeared to be characteristic of blood from ankylosing spondylitis patients.

No antigen is known for these receptors. Sequencing input: blood, either unsorted or a sorted T cell fraction (not recorded which). The receptors come from a male donor with ankylosing spondylitis.

This clonotype was detected ten times or more. The chain has TRBV5-4 and TRBJ2-1; the match to TRBD2 covers 13 bases. Germline assignment: CDR1 SGHNT and CDR2 YYREEE (reference sequence). The CDR3 totals 16 residues. V lost 2 bases, J lost 8 bases, and 7 bases stayed unmatched. CDR3: CASSLNLGLAGDEQFF. The CDR3 region has the DNA TGTGCCAGCAGCTTAAACTTAGGACTAGCGGGAGATGAGCAGTTCTTC.

This chain connects TRBV2 to TRBJ2-7; possible D gene TRBD1, 6 bases. V lost 7 bases to trimming and J lost 2 bases, with 18 bases between them. CDR3 length equals 15 residues. Germline-derived CDR1 and CDR2 are SNHLY and FYNNEI. Here the CDR3 DNA reads TGTGCCAGCACTCCTACAGGGAGCGTAGCCTACGAGCAGTACTTC. It encodes CASTPTGSVAYEQYF. Full variable domain (rest looked up from reference TRBV2 and TRBJ2-7): EPEVTQTPSHQVTQMGQEVILRCVPISNHLYFYWYRQILGQKVEFLVSFYNNEISEKSEIFDDQFSVERPDGSNFTLKIRSTKLEDSAMYFCASTPTGSVAYEQYFGPGTRLTVT.

This clonotype was detected many times. The chain joins TRBV7-2 to TRBJ2-5; D ambiguous. V lost 1 base to trimming and J lost 3 bases, with 3 bases between them. CDR3 length: 12 amino acids. Germline V lookup: CDR1 SGHTA, CDR2 FQGNSA. The CDR3 reads CASSLVEETQYF. CDR3 sequence (DNA): TGTGCCAGCAGCTTAGTCGAAGAGACCCAGTACTTC.

This clonotype has ten or more counts. The CDR3 bases are TGTGCCAGCAGCATATACTCGGCAACTAATGAAAAACTGTTTTTT. Translating it yields CASSIYSATNEKLFF. The gene calls are TRBV7-2 and TRBJ1-4, with D uncertain. Germline assignment: CDR1 SGHTA and CDR2 FQGNSA. Deletions cut 5 bases from V and 0 bases from J, with 10 bases between. The CDR3 extends over 15 amino acids.

In its sample, this clonotype was seen many times. The gene calls are TRBV4-1 and TRBJ2-2; TRBD2 is a possible D gene (5 bases). V was shortened by 5 bases and J by 12 bases, with 25 bases between the two germline ends. The length of the CDR3 is 16 residues. The germline CDR1 and CDR2 sequences are MGHRA and YSYEKL. The CDR3 coding sequence is TGCGCCAGCAGCTCAAAACGAGCAGCAACACCGGGGAAGCTGTTTTTT. Residues: CASSSKRAATPGKLFF.

This clonotype was picked up a small number of times. One end of the junction is discordant with germline, which a read error may explain. This rearrangement joins TRBV6-2 or TRBV6-3 to TRBJ2-6; D is possibly TRBD1 (6 bases). CDR3 length equals 13 residues. In germline, CDR1 is MNHEY, CDR2 SVGEGT. Written as DNA, the CDR3 is TGTGCCAGCAGTTCGCGGACAGAGCCTCAAGAGGCTTTC. Amino acids: CASSSRTEPQEAF.

This clonotype came up many times. The chain carries TRBV5-1 and TRBJ2-1; 7 nucleotides agree with TRBD2. Germline CDR1 and CDR2: SGHRS and YFSETQ. Losses at the gene ends were 1 base for V and 7 bases for J; bases not matched to a gene: 8. This CDR3 comprises 15 residues. The CDR3 DNA follows: TGCGCCAGCAGCTTGACGGGAGGCCCGGGAAATGAGCAGTTCTTC. The encoded protein is CASSLTGGPGNEQFF.

This clonotype was counted many times. This chain joins TRBV5-4 and TRBJ2-5; no firm D call. With 3 bases removed from V and 4 bases from J, the gap between germline ends came to 16 bases. This CDR3 has 15 residues. Germline CDR1 reads SGHNT; CDR2 reads YYREEE (reference sequence). The CDR3 region is CASSSPVGPGETQYF. CDR3 bases: TGTGCCAGCAGCTCCCCTGTAGGGCCAGGAGAGACCCAGTACTTC.

This clonotype was recorded many times. The J gene is TRBJ2-1, the V gene TRBV3-1; D is possibly TRBD2 (6 bases). V was trimmed by 1 base and J by 6 bases, leaving 16 bases between them. CDR3 size: 16 residues. Germline V gene lookup returns CDR1 LGHDT and CDR2 YNNKEL (reference sequence). In nucleotides, the CDR3 is TGTGCCAGCAGCCAAGTCATTTCGGTGGGGGGCAATGAGCAGTTCTTC. Its protein product is CASSQVISVGGNEQFF.

This clonotype was seen many times. The CDR3 region has the DNA TGCGCCAGCAGGGACCCACCGGGACAGGGGCCGACTCAAGAGACCCAGTACTTC. Amino acid sequence: CASRDPPGQGPTQETQYF. The chain recombines TRBV10-2 with TRBJ2-5, with 10 bases matching TRBD1. The CDR3 loop spans 18 amino acids. Germline trimming cut 6 bases from V and 2 bases from J; bases unmatched to any gene: 15. CDR1 WSHSY and CDR2 SAAADI come from the germline V gene.

This clonotype showed up many times. This chain joins TRBV4-3 and TRBJ2-3; TRBD2 matches at 8 bases. Germline CDR1 reads LGHNA; CDR2 reads YSLEER. The junction had 12 bases not matched to a gene; V was cut back by 0 bases and J by 4 bases. The CDR3 is made up of 18 amino acids. The CDR3 nucleotides are TGCGCCAGCAGCCAAGAAACCGTTCTAGCGGGCAACTCAGATACGCAGTATTTT. This sequence encodes CASSQETVLAGNSDTQYF.

This clonotype appeared many times. The chain combines TRBV20-1 with TRBJ2-1, with TRBD2 matching 7 bases. This CDR3 has 15 amino acids. J was trimmed by 6 bases and V by 6 bases; bases with no gene match: 14. Germline loops: CDR1 DFQATT, CDR2 SNEGSKA (reference sequence). The CDR3 spells CSAKRAGVSLNEQFF. DNA for the CDR3: TGCAGTGCCAAAAGGGCGGGAGTCTCCCTCAATGAGCAGTTCTTC.

The table lists this clonotype with a few counts. V and J are TRBV15 and TRBJ2-7; tentative D call: TRBD2 (6 bases). Germline V gives CDR1 LNHNV, CDR2 YYDKDF (reference sequence). The CDR3 runs 11 residues. V lost 6 bases, J lost 7 bases, and 10 bases lay in between. CDR3 in DNA: TGTGCCACCAGTGACCGGGGGGAGCAGTACTTC. Its protein product is CATSDRGEQYF.

This clonotype was recorded a few times. The chain carries TRBV21-1 and TRBJ2-2. TRBV21-1 is termed a pseudogene. The CDR3 extends over 14 amino acids. CDR3 loop: CASSHIYYAGELFF. In nucleotides, the CDR3 is TGTGCCAGCAGCCACATCTACTATGCCGGGGAGCTGTTTTTT.

Many counts were recorded for this clonotype. This chain uses TRBV7-2 with TRBJ1-2, with 10 bases fitting TRBD1. This CDR3 is built from 15 residues. With 5 bases clipped from V and 6 bases from J, the junction kept 9 bases outside the gene matches. Germline CDR1 and CDR2: SGHTA and FQGNSA. The CDR3 is CASSIYRDRGNGYTF. DNA of the CDR3: TGTGCCAGCAGCATTTACCGGGACAGGGGCAATGGCTACACCTTC.

Ten or more counts support this clonotype. This chain connects TRBV6-2 or TRBV6-3 to TRBJ1-5; weak D call: TRBD1 (5 bases). The CDR3 totals 14 residues. Trimming removed 0 bases from V and 9 bases from J, with 12 bases in between. Germline CDR1 and CDR2: MNHEY and SVGEGT. DNA of the CDR3: TGTGCCAGCAGTTACTCCGACAGCATTCCGCCCCAGCATTTT. Its translation: CASSYSDSIPPQHF.

This clonotype was observed a handful of times. This chain links TRBV4-3 with TRBJ2-7; 13 nucleotides line up with TRBD2. Per germline, CDR1 LGHNA and CDR2 YSLEER. V lost 0 bases to trimming and J lost 6 bases; unmatched junction nucleotides: 5. The CDR3 runs 16 residues. CDR3 bases: TGCGCCAGCAGCCAAGATCGGGGACTAGCGGGAAGCGAGCAGTACTTC. This sequence encodes CASSQDRGLAGSEQYF.

The genes are TRBV28 and TRBJ1-2; 7 nucleotides line up with TRBD1. The CDR3 contains 16 residues. V dropped 10 bases and J dropped 5; count of bases not matched to a gene: 19. In germline, CDR1 is MDHEN, CDR2 SYDVKM. The CDR3 spells CATLTRKGQGGYGYTF. Written as DNA, the CDR3 is TGTGCCACCTTAACCCGTAAGGGGCAGGGGGGGTATGGCTACACCTTC.

In this sample, this clonotype turned up many times. The chain recombines TRBV7-2 with TRBJ2-1, with D uncertain. Germline V gene sequence: CDR1 SGHTA, CDR2 FQGNSA. V lost 1 base and J lost 7, with 8 bases in between. The CDR3 sequence is 13 residues long. The CDR3 DNA reads as TGTGCCAGCAGCTTAGGTTGGGCGAATGAGCAGTTCTTC. As protein: CASSLGWANEQFF.

This clonotype has a handful of counts. V is TRBV27 and J is TRBJ2-1; 9 nucleotides match TRBD2. Germline V gene lookup returns CDR1 MNHEY and CDR2 SMNVEV (reference sequence). V was pared by 7 bases and J by 5 bases, with 6 bases of the junction left unmatched. The CDR3 is 14 residues long. The CDR3 DNA is TGTGCCAGCATCGGGATAGCGGGAGACAATGAGCAGTTCTTC. It encodes CASIGIAGDNEQFF.

The chain has TRBV11-2 and TRBJ1-2, with D unresolved. The CDR3 length is 13 residues. CDR1 and CDR2 (germline): SGHAT, FQNNGV. Trimming took off 1 base at V and 7 bases at J, with 10 bases between the two ends. In DNA form, the CDR3 reads TGTGCCAGCAGCTTAGCCCAAACGATTGGCTACACCTTC. It is translated as CASSLAQTIGYTF. Complete variable domain (other parts from reference TRBV11-2 and TRBJ1-2): EAGVAQSPRYKIIEKRQSVAFWCNPISGHATLYWYQQILGQGPKLLIQFQNNGVVDDSQLPKDRFSAERLKGVDSTLKIQPAKLEDSAVYLCASSLAQTIGYTFGSGTRLTVV.

In its sample, this clonotype was seen a few times. The V call is TRBV20-1, the J call TRBJ2-7, with D tentatively TRBD2 (6 bases). The V gene's germline CDR1 is DFQATT and CDR2 SNEGSKA (reference sequence). V was cut by 3 bases and J by 2 bases, with 14 bases left in between. This CDR3 has 14 amino acids. The CDR3 here is CSASRGKRAYEQYF. The CDR3 nucleotides read TGCAGTGCTAGTCGGGGGAAGCGAGCCTACGAGCAGTACTTC.

This clonotype was seen at least ten times. CDR3 DNA: TGTGCCAGCAGCCCCAGGACCGGGACAGGGGGCTTCAATGAGCAGTTCTTC. The encoded protein is CASSPRTGTGGFNEQFF. The J gene is TRBJ2-1, the V gene TRBV7-9; 12 bases are shared with TRBD1. Trimming took 5 bases from V and 6 from J; bases not matched to a gene: 11. This CDR3 has 17 amino acids. CDR1 and CDR2 from the germline V gene are SEHNR and FQNEAQ (reference sequence). Using reference TRBV7-9 and TRBJ2-1 for the parts outside the CDR3, the full variable domain is DTGVSQNPRHKITKRGQNVTFRCDPISEHNRLYWYRQTLGQGPEFLTYFQNEAQLEKSRLLSDRFSAERPKGSFSTLEIQRTEQGDSAMYLCASSPRTGTGGFNEQFFGPGTRLTVL.

In its sample, this clonotype was seen many times. The chain combines TRBV6-2 or TRBV6-3 with TRBJ1-5; D not certain. CDR3 length: 14 residues. Germline V lookup: CDR1 MNHEY, CDR2 SVGEGT. Trimming took 3 bases from V and 3 from J, leaving 9 bases between them. The CDR3 bases are TGTGCCAGCAGTTATCTCGCGAACAATCAGCCCCAGCATTTT. This gives the protein CASSYLANNQPQHF.

Ten or more counts support this clonotype. This chain links TRBV27 with TRBJ2-1; 9 bases align to TRBD1. This CDR3 has 16 residues. V shed 5 bases, J shed 6 bases, and the junction held 11 bases outside the gene matches. Germline CDR1 is MNHEY and CDR2 is SMNVEV (reference sequence). The CDR3 DNA sequence: TGTGCCAGCAGTATAGTCTCGACAGGGGGGGTCAATGAGCAGTTCTTC. It codes for CASSIVSTGGVNEQFF.

In its sample, this clonotype was seen many times. In nucleotides, the CDR3 is TGTGCCAGCAGTCGGGCGGGAATAACCTACAATGAGCAGTTCTTC. Encoded protein: CASSRAGITYNEQFF. The chain has TRBV7-8 and TRBJ2-1, with a tentative D call TRBD2 (6 bases). CDR3 size: 15 residues. The germline V gene encodes CDR1 SGHVS and CDR2 FQNEAQ. The ends were cut back, 6 bases at V and 2 bases at J, with 14 bases in the middle.

This clonotype has more than one count but fewer than ten. The J gene is TRBJ2-7, the V gene TRBV7-2; 11 bases line up with TRBD2. Germline V gene sequence: CDR1 SGHTA, CDR2 FQGNSA. The CDR3 loop spans 16 amino acids. J lost 0 bases, V lost 6 bases, and 7 bases had no gene match. CDR3 bases: TGTGCCAGCAGTCCTAGCGGGAGGCGACCCTCCTACGAGCAGTACTTC. It specifies CASSPSGRRPSYEQYF.